Listed here are 29 T cell receptor beta chains from one sample, sequenced in a study of shared clonotypes between healthy human individuals. The table came from immunoSEQ multiplex PCR; TCRdb's copy has only in-frame clones and leaves some out. The table records roughly 700,000 clones, less than 85% of them present only once. The sample taken for sequencing was memory CD4+ T cells sorted from blood. Sample subset: CD45RA-negative fraction. The receptors were sampled from a woman in her 30s in good health.

V is TRBV6-1 and J is TRBJ2-7; TRBD1 might be the D (6 bases). CDR1 is MNHNS and CDR2 is SASEGT in the germline V gene. V shed 6 bases and J shed 1 base, with 13 bases lying between them. This CDR3 comprises 14 residues. Written as DNA, the CDR3 is TGTGCCAGCAGCACAGGGCCATCTTCCTACGAGCAGTACTTC. Its translation is CASSTGPSSYEQYF.

V usage is TRBV5-1 and J usage is TRBJ2-5; TRBD1 matches at 8 bases. Germline CDR1 is SGHRS and CDR2 is YFSETQ. CDR3 length: 14 amino acids. V was pared by 1 base and J by 3 bases, with 2 bases of the junction left unmatched. The DNA for the CDR3 is TGCGCCAGCAGCTTGACAGGGGGAAAAGAGACCCAGTACTTC. Translated: CASSLTGGKETQYF.

The rearrangement links TRBV28 to TRBJ1-1; no clear D. The CDR3 contains 14 residues. The germline V gene encodes CDR1 MDHEN and CDR2 SYDVKM. The ends were cut back, 8 bases at V and 4 bases at J, with 17 bases in the middle. The CDR3 reads CASSEGGKGTEAFF. In DNA form, the CDR3 reads TGTGCCAGCTCCGAAGGAGGGAAGGGCACTGAAGCTTTCTTT.

The chain uses TRBV14 and TRBJ2-1; unclear D gene. This CDR3 has 16 amino acids. The germline V and J ends were trimmed by 1 base and 1 base, with 11 bases remaining between them. The V gene's germline CDR1 is SGHDN and CDR2 FVKESK. The CDR3 nucleotides are TGTGCCAGCAGCCAAGTGATCGGCGGTTCCTACAATGAGCAGTTCTTC. It specifies CASSQVIGGSYNEQFF.

This clone came up once. This chain links TRBV19 with TRBJ2-7; D is uncertain. This CDR3 is built from 12 residues. V was pared by 5 bases and J by 5 bases, with 10 bases between. Germline V lookup: CDR1 LNHDA, CDR2 SQIVND (reference sequence). In DNA, the CDR3 is TGTGCCAGTAGTTCTTGGGCTGACGAGCAGTACTTC. Its translation is CASSSWADEQYF.

This clone was found once. The rearrangement joins TRBV5-1 to TRBJ2-2; TRBD2 aligns across 14 bases. With V trimmed by 5 bases and J by 6 bases, 0 bases remained unmatched. The CDR3 totals 14 residues. CDR1 is SGHRS, CDR2 YFSETQ, per germline. As DNA, the CDR3 is TGCGCCAGCAGGGGACTAGCGGGAGCCGGGGAGCTGTTTTTT. Translation: CASRGLAGAGELFF.

This clone was seen a single time. The chain carries TRBV6-4 and TRBJ1-1; the match to TRBD1 covers 8 bases. V lost 6 bases and J lost 5; bases outside the gene matches: 5. The CDR3 length is 13 residues. Germline CDR1 is MRHNA and CDR2 is SNTAGT. The CDR3 DNA follows: TGTGCCAGCAGCCAGGGGGCCCAGACTGAAGCTTTCTTT. It translates to CASSQGAQTEAFF.

The rearrangement joins TRBV7-7 to TRBJ2-5; D not resolved. The ends were cut back, 1 base at V and 7 bases at J, with 10 bases in the middle. The CDR3 has 13 amino acids. In germline, CDR1 is SSHAT, CDR2 FNYEAQ (reference sequence). This chain's CDR3 is CASSLELGGTQYF. The DNA for the CDR3 is TGTGCCAGCAGCTTAGAATTGGGCGGGACCCAGTACTTC. The full variable domain, completed using reference TRBV7-7 and TRBJ2-5, is GAGVSQSPRYKVTKRGQDVTLRCDPISSHATLYWYQQALGQGPEFLTYFNYEAQPDKSGLPSDRFSAERPEGSISTLTIQRTEQRDSAMYRCASSLELGGTQYFGPGTRLLVL.

The chain uses TRBV28 and TRBJ2-7, with 12 bases lining up with TRBD1. J gave up 7 bases and V 6 bases, and 10 bases lay outside the gene matches. The CDR3 is made up of 15 amino acids. Germline CDR1 is MDHEN and CDR2 is SYDVKM. CDR3 protein: CASRETGQGAREQYF. The DNA for the CDR3 is TGTGCCAGCAGAGAAACGGGACAGGGGGCGCGAGAGCAGTACTTC.

The J gene is TRBJ2-5, the V gene TRBV28; D is undetermined. Trimming took 8 bases from V and 3 from J, leaving 10 bases between them. From germline, CDR1 is MDHEN and CDR2 SYDVKM. This CDR3 comprises 12 residues. The CDR3 DNA follows: TGTGCCAGCGAGACCAGAAAAGAGACCCAGTACTTC. This codes for CASETRKETQYF.

The chain recombines TRBV6-1 with TRBJ2-3; D possibly corresponds to TRBD2 (5 bases). From germline, CDR1 is MNHNS and CDR2 SASEGT. This CDR3 is 12 amino acids long. Trimming pared 8 bases from V and 6 bases from J, leaving 12 bases between. The CDR3 region is CASHGVGDTQYF. CDR3 DNA: TGTGCCAGCCACGGGGTTGGGGATACGCAGTATTTT.

Concerning this clone itself: A far larger clone lies a single base away; this is likely a read error. This chain uses TRBV7-6 with TRBJ2-3, with D hard to call. Germline V gene data show CDR1 as SGHVS and CDR2 as FNYEAQ. Trimming left V 2 bases short and J 2 bases short, with 2 bases between. The CDR3 is 12 amino acids. The CDR3 DNA reads TGTGCCAGCAGCTTATTCACAGATACGCAGTATTTT. Amino acids: CASSLFTDTQYF.

The V gene is TRBV7-9, the J gene TRBJ2-7; 9 nucleotides align to TRBD2. Looked up from germline, CDR1 is SEHNR and CDR2 is FQNEAQ (reference sequence). CDR3 length: 14 residues. Unmatched junction bases numbered 4, after V lost 3 bases and J lost 4 bases. For the CDR3, the DNA is TGTGCCAGCAGCTTGGCCAGCGGGAGGTACGAGCAGTACTTC. Translation gives CASSLASGRYEQYF.

The chain carries TRBV28 and TRBJ2-7; D is tentatively TRBD1 or TRBD2 (5 bases each). The V end lost 7 bases, the J end lost 4 bases, and 14 bases lay between the germline ends. From germline, CDR1 is MDHEN and CDR2 SYDVKM. This CDR3 has 13 residues. This CDR3 reads CASNPGPRYEQYF. The DNA for the CDR3 is TGTGCCAGCAACCCGGGACCGAGATACGAGCAGTACTTC.

V and J are TRBV7-6 and TRBJ2-7, with D perhaps matching TRBD2 (5 bases). The V end was cut by 5 bases, the J end by 2 bases, with 10 bases between. This CDR3 spans 13 amino acids. Looked up from germline, CDR1 is SGHVS and CDR2 is FNYEAQ. The CDR3 region is CASSPGLTYEQYF. Written as DNA, the CDR3 is TGTGCCAGCAGCCCGGGATTAACCTACGAGCAGTACTTC. The full variable domain, rest sourced from reference TRBV7-6 and TRBJ2-7, is GAGVSQSPRYKVTKRGQDVALRCDPISGHVSLYWYRQALGQGPEFLTYFNYEAQQDKSGLPNDRFSAERPEGSISTLTIQRTEQRDSAMYRCASSPGLTYEQYFGPGTRLTVT.

CDR3 region: CATSSLDRINQPQHF. DNA for the CDR3: TGTGCCACCAGCAGCTTGGACAGAATTAATCAGCCCCAGCATTTT. The chain has TRBV15 and TRBJ1-5; weak D call: TRBD1 (6 bases). CDR1 and CDR2 (germline): LNHNV, YYDKDF (reference sequence). The CDR3 consists of 15 residues. V shed 3 bases and J shed 4 bases, with 13 bases lying between them.

This sequence joins TRBV27 and TRBJ2-7; 7 positions match TRBD1. V lost 5 bases to trimming and J lost 3 bases; unmatched junction nucleotides: 25. The CDR3 covers 20 residues. The V gene's germline CDR1 is MNHEY and CDR2 SMNVEV (reference sequence). For the CDR3, the DNA is TGTGCCAGCAGTGCTACCATCCTGACAGGGTTACGTCTTTCTCTCTACGAGCAGTACTTC. This sequence encodes CASSATILTGLRLSLYEQYF.

V and J are TRBV7-9 and TRBJ2-7; D is perhaps TRBD1 (5 bases). V lost 5 bases and J lost 2, with 13 bases in between. CDR3 length: 14 residues. Per germline, CDR1 SEHNR and CDR2 FQNEAQ (reference sequence). CDR3 protein: CASSRTKPTYEQYF. DNA of the CDR3: TGTGCCAGCAGCCGGACAAAACCTACCTACGAGCAGTACTTC.

The CDR3 here is CASSLWGQGIQETQYF. The DNA of the CDR3 is TGCGCCAGCAGCTTGTGGGGACAGGGGATCCAAGAGACCCAGTACTTC. The chain joins TRBV5-1 to TRBJ2-5; 10 bases line up with TRBD1. Germline V CDR1 and CDR2: SGHRS, YFSETQ. With V trimmed by 1 base and J by 1 base, 4 bases remained unmatched. This CDR3 region has 16 residues.

The J gene is TRBJ2-5, the V gene TRBV28; TRBD1 aligns across 10 bases. J gave up 5 bases and V 5 bases, and 5 bases lay outside the gene matches. The CDR3 is made up of 14 amino acids. Germline CDR1 and CDR2: MDHEN and SYDVKM. CDR3 sequence (DNA): TGTGCCAGCAGTGGGGACAGGGGCTTGGAGACCCAGTACTTC. Translation: CASSGDRGLETQYF.

The chain employs TRBV5-6 and TRBJ2-1, with 7 bases identical to TRBD2. V dropped 0 bases and J dropped 5; count of bases not matched to a gene: 5. Germline values: CDR1 SGHDT, CDR2 YYEEEE. The CDR3 extends over 15 amino acids. CDR3 sequence (DNA): TGTGCCAGCAGCTTGGTGGGCGGGAGTCACAATGAGCAGTTCTTC. This codes for CASSLVGGSHNEQFF.

This chain uses TRBV30 with TRBJ2-7, with D perhaps matching TRBD2 (6 bases). CDR1 GTSNPN and CDR2 SVGIG come from the germline V gene (reference sequence). Between the trimmed V and J ends, which lost 0 bases and 9 bases, there was a span of 21 bases. The CDR3 has 15 amino acids. CDR3 residues: CAWSVVEGIRSSQYF. CDR3 DNA sequence: TGTGCCTGGAGTGTAGTGGAGGGGATTAGGTCTTCGCAGTACTTC.

This clone has more than one count but fewer than ten. Other DNA sequences in this sample translate to the same CDR3. V gene TRBV5-1 combines with J gene TRBJ2-1; D perhaps matches TRBD2 (5 bases). V lost 5 bases, J lost 0 bases, and 12 bases lay in between. From germline, CDR1 is SGHRS and CDR2 YFSETQ. This CDR3 is 15 amino acids long. The CDR3 DNA reads as TGCGCCAGCAGTAAGGACTCGTCCTCCTACAATGAGCAGTTCTTC. This translates into CASSKDSSSYNEQFF.

A word on this clone: The sample carries other DNA sequences with the same CDR3. The chain links TRBV6-1 to TRBJ2-1; 10 bases are shared with TRBD2. Germline V gives CDR1 MNHNS, CDR2 SASEGT. J was trimmed by 6 bases and V by 2 bases; bases with no gene match: 4. The CDR3 totals 15 residues. This chain's CDR3 is CASSERTSGINEQFF. In DNA form, the CDR3 reads TGTGCCAGCAGTGAAAGAACTAGCGGGATCAATGAGCAGTTCTTC.

The V call is TRBV7-9, the J call TRBJ2-5; 7 positions match TRBD2. The CDR3 runs to 15 residues. From germline, CDR1 is SEHNR and CDR2 FQNEAQ (reference sequence). V lost 5 bases and J lost 4; bases outside the gene matches: 10. The CDR3 DNA sequence: TGTGCCAGCAGCCCTCGGTGGTTAGCGGGAGAGACCCAGTACTTC. This sequence encodes CASSPRWLAGETQYF.

This clone was counted only a few times. The V call is TRBV4-2, the J call TRBJ1-4; D is unresolved. V lost 1 base and J 0 bases, leaving 12 bases between the germline ends. Germline V gene lookup returns CDR1 LGHNA and CDR2 YNFKEQ. The CDR3 contains 17 residues. The CDR3 region is CASSQVAGRSTNEKLFF. CDR3 bases: TGTGCCAGCAGCCAAGTAGCAGGTCGCTCAACTAATGAAAAACTGTTTTTT.

V and J are TRBV7-2 and TRBJ2-7, with a weak D call TRBD2 (5 bases). Per the germline V gene, CDR1 is SGHTA and CDR2 is FQGNSA. There are 14 residues in the CDR3. Trimming pared 1 base from V and 6 bases from J, leaving 13 bases between. Written as DNA, the CDR3 is TGTGCCAGCAGCTTAGGGTGGACGGGAACCGAGCAGTACTTC. Translated: CASSLGWTGTEQYF. The complete variable domain, with remaining parts taken from reference TRBV7-2 and TRBJ2-7, reads GAGVSQSPSNKVTEKGKDVELRCDPISGHTALYWYRQSLGQGLEFLIYFQGNSAPDKSGLPSDRFSAERTGGSVSTLTIQRTQQEDSAVYLCASSLGWTGTEQYFGPGTRLTVT.

This chain links TRBV11-2 with TRBJ2-3; the D is unclear. Trimming removed 5 bases from V and 9 bases from J, with 12 bases in between. The CDR3 covers 12 residues. In germline, CDR1 is SGHAT, CDR2 FQNNGV. The CDR3 region has the DNA TGTGCCAGCAGCGAGGACCGCTTGACGCAGTATTTT. Its protein product is CASSEDRLTQYF.

The V gene is TRBV10-1, the J gene TRBJ1-1, with 11 bases identical to TRBD1. The length of the CDR3 is 12 residues. J was trimmed by 14 bases and V by 7 bases; bases with no gene match: 9. Germline assignment: CDR1 WNHNN and CDR2 SYGVQD (reference sequence). The DNA for the CDR3 is TGCGCCAGCACCCGGGACAGGGGGGTTCTCTTCTTT. Its protein is CASTRDRGVLFF.